Below, one T cell receptor beta chain is given with its context. Genomic DNA templated the TCR beta VDJ and CDR3 profiling. TCRdb re-called the reads with MiXCR, one entry per CDR3 protein. The table records 150,000 to 200,000 distinct CDR3 sequences, 64% of them present only once. The sample originates from a study of CD8+CD57+ T cells in acquired aplastic anemia. This CDR3 is built from 16 residues. With 5 bases removed from V and 1 base from J, the gap between germline ends came to 17 bases. Germline CDR1 SGHTA, CDR2 FQGTGA. The material sequenced was sorted CD4+, CD8+, or CD8+CD57+ T cells (not recorded which) from PBMCs. J is TRBJ2-5 and V is TRBV7-3; D might be TRBD1 (6 bases). This TCR was sampled from a human donor with severe aplastic anemia or a healthy control (not recorded which). DNA of the CDR3: TGTGCCAGCAGCACCTCGACGTACAGGGCCCAAGAGACCCAGTACTTC. It yields the protein CASSTSTYRAQETQYF.